Shown below are 8 T cell receptor beta chains from a single sample sequenced in a study of response to subunit inactivated influenza vaccine. TCRdb redid the calling of the RT-PCR reads with MiXCR, one entry per CDR3 protein. Of approximately 230,000 distinct CDR3 sequences in the sample, 10% to 15% were seen once. Sequenced here: non-naive T cells sorted from PBMCs, sampled roughly 15 days before vaccination. These TCRs come from a man aged 50 to 59 who received an inactivated influenza vaccine.

The table lists this clonotype with a few counts. The rearrangement joins TRBV2 to TRBJ1-3; D is unclear. The CDR3 is made up of 12 amino acids. CDR1 is SNHLY and CDR2 is FYNNEI in the germline V gene. Trimming removed 6 bases at V and 2 bases at J, with 5 bases between. The CDR3 is CASRGPGNTIYF. In nucleotides, the CDR3 is TGTGCCAGCAGAGGTCCTGGAAACACCATATATTTT.

This clonotype came up many times. This sequence joins TRBV12-3 or TRBV12-4 and TRBJ2-5, with D perhaps being TRBD1 or TRBD2 (5 bases each). The CDR3 has 13 residues. The V end lost 4 bases, the J end lost 5 bases, and 11 bases lay between the germline ends. The CDR3 reads CASSSGTPETQYF. For the CDR3, the DNA is TGTGCCAGCAGTTCCGGGACCCCGGAGACCCAGTACTTC.

In its sample, this clonotype was seen a few times. The V and J genes are TRBV28 and TRBJ1-1; TRBD1 might be the D (5 bases). Germline-derived CDR1 and CDR2 are MDHEN and SYDVKM. This CDR3 spans 15 amino acids. The V end lost 1 base, the J end lost 4 bases, and 13 bases lay between the germline ends. As DNA, the CDR3 is TGTGCCAGCAGTTTATCTGGGGGTACGAGCACTGAAGCTTTCTTT. Translating gives CASSLSGGTSTEAFF.

The chain joins TRBV9 to TRBJ1-1; TRBD1 matches 7 bases. Germline CDR1 and CDR2: SGDLS and YYNGEE. This CDR3 has 13 amino acids. The ends lost 3 bases at V and 5 bases at J; junction bases unmatched: 4. CDR3 region: CASSAHRGTEAFF. CDR3 DNA: TGTGCCAGCAGCGCCCACAGGGGAACTGAAGCTTTCTTT.

This clonotype was seen more than once but under ten times. This CDR3 is CASSGGRVYEQYF. The CDR3 bases are TGTGCCAGCAGCGGGGGACGAGTGTACGAGCAGTACTTC. The chain is built from TRBV5-6 and TRBJ2-7; D tentatively fits TRBD1 or TRBD2 (5 bases each). The CDR3 has 13 amino acids. CDR1 and CDR2 from the germline V gene are SGHDT and YYEEEE. V shed 4 bases and J shed 4 bases, with 12 bases lying between them.

This clonotype was seen a few times. The chain joins TRBV20-1 to TRBJ2-5; tentatively, D is TRBD1 or TRBD2 (5 bases each). The CDR3 is made up of 14 amino acids. Germline V lookup: CDR1 DFQATT, CDR2 SNEGSKA (reference sequence). Trimming took 2 bases from V and 2 from J, leaving 12 bases between them. The CDR3 DNA reads TGCAGTGCTAGAAGGGACCCACTACAAGAGACCCAGTACTTC. Translated: CSARRDPLQETQYF.

The chain carries TRBV4-1 and TRBJ2-5; D is perhaps TRBD1 or TRBD2 (5 bases each). The V and J ends lost 1 base and 4 bases respectively, with 13 bases between them. Germline lookup yields CDR1 MGHRA and CDR2 YSYEKL. This CDR3 has 15 residues. CDR3 DNA sequence: TGCGCCAGCAGCCAAGTCGGGGCAGGGAGAGAGACCCAGTACTTC. This gives the protein CASSQVGAGRETQYF.

The chain carries TRBV2 and TRBJ1-4, with a possible D match to TRBD1 (6 bases). The CDR3 loop spans 15 amino acids. Germline values: CDR1 SNHLY, CDR2 FYNNEI. The V and J ends lost 6 bases and 10 bases respectively, with 21 bases between them. The CDR3 loop is CASRNRASGAGKLFF. The CDR3 coding sequence is TGTGCCAGCAGGAACCGGGCCTCAGGGGCCGGAAAACTGTTTTTT.